The TCR beta chain described here comes from a study of T-cell reconstitution after alpha-beta-depleted transplantation in children. Study observations and caveats: Where alpha-beta T cells came from about two months after transplant was reportedly several hundred expanded graft clones. Some patients' high day-60 TCRbeta diversity was traced to surviving recipient T cells and thymic progenitors. Hyperexpanded clones declined; after one year, newly produced T cells mostly supplied diversity.

A note on this clonotype: Antigen specificity is unknown.

Molecular barcoding with unique molecular identifiers was used for the TCRbeta library. TCRdb ran MiXCR on the PCR reads and lists one entry per CDR3 protein. The table lists some 550,000 distinct CDR3 sequences, 23% of them singletons. The ends lost 0 bases at V and 5 bases at J; junction bases unmatched: 5. Looked up from germline, CDR1 is MGHDK and CDR2 is SYGVNS. The length of the CDR3 is 16 residues. This TCR was recovered from a boy under three years old who had a stem cell transplant for acute myeloid leukemia, so the T cells may come from the graft donor. Sequencing used PBMCs, mostly from graft donor cells, obtained 360 days after TCRalphabeta/CD19-depleted stem cell transplant. The V and J genes are TRBV25-1 and TRBJ2-1; 9 bases are shared with TRBD1. CDR3 amino acids: CASSEYFRTGDNEQFF. CDR3 nucleotide sequence: TGTGCCAGCAGTGAATATTTTCGGACAGGGGACAATGAGCAGTTCTTC.